Described below is a single T cell receptor beta chain sequence and its context. Its antigen is unknown. Base qualities are not at hand, and no much larger clone is one base apart. The sample comes from a study of cytomegalovirus exposure and HLA in healthy donors (dated by TCRdb to the late 2010s). With regard to the full study: An earlier analysis of approximately 640 of the donors reported more than 250 Gb of sequence data and about 100 million unique TCR beta sequences from around 200 million T cells. The study used immunosequencing to profile the T cell repertoires of about 670 subjects and linked those repertoires to cytomegalovirus serostatus. A later analysis re-examined previously published TCR beta repertoires from more than 550 donors and added high-resolution HLA genotyping to investigate patterns of TCR occurrence. Among around 400 genotyped donors of the cohort, an average of around 240,000 unique TCR beta nucleotide sequences were sequenced per donor, roughly 20% of them non-productive. Typing coverage differed by locus: A, B, C, DRB1 and DQB1 were typed in about 629-640 donors, DQA1 in roughly 500, DPA1 in roughly 590, and DPB1 in approximately 450. Roughly 5 DR-DQ haplotypes were handled as single units for association and clustering, since linkage in the cohort was strong. Of the roughly 400 genotyped donors, 65% to 90% fell in the genetic ancestry cluster associated with self-reported Caucasian donors. In the later analysis, no new phenotypic data were used to find candidate immune exposures; instead, reliance was placed on TCR beta sequences and their occurrence across donors. Roughly 300 gigabases of sequencing data and 70 million to 85 million unique TCR sequences were included in an early release covering about 600 HLA-typed donors. An earlier analysis of approximately 640 of the donors applied high-throughput TCR beta sequencing to assess whether each TCR beta V gene segment acted as functional or pseudogenic. The study was designed to test whether signatures of past pathogen exposure could be identified by cataloging public T cell receptors. Along with the approximately 700-subject first cohort, a separate validation cohort of over a hundred different subjects was used. To predict cytomegalovirus infection status, the study combined high-throughput TCR immunosequencing, statistical association of individual TCRs with disease status, and machine learning. In a later genetic analysis, genome-wide SNP genotypes for about 65% of the 666 donors were used, and that subset was treated as a discovery cohort. HLA typing included class I and class II loci at four-digit resolution. All discovery cohort repertoires had been generated on a single sequencing platform. Donor age, sex, ethnicity and CMV serostatus were collected together with the repertoire data.

The method behind the library was the immunoSEQ multiplex PCR assay. For the multiplex PCR, a mixture combining 60 forward primers for TCR Vbeta segments and 13 reverse primers for TCR Jbeta segments was used. The CDR3 region of rearranged TCR beta genes was amplified from genomic DNA with a multiplex PCR assay. The amplified TCR beta libraries were sequenced on the Illumina HiSeq System as 87-base-pair reads. Turning to the authors' computational methods: Across the 670 or so repertoires, a later analysis counted tens of millions of unique TCR beta chains, roughly 11 million of which were shared by at least two donors. Raw reads were error-corrected and collapsed into unique sequences by a nearest-neighbor algorithm in which closely related sequences were merged to remove PCR and sequencing errors. Alignment of CDR3 sequences to IMGT reference sequences was used to assign V, D and J gene segments. For a sequence to be retained, a match of at least six nucleotides was required to both a V gene segment and a J gene segment. A rearrangement was called productive if the CDR3 had no stop codons and remained in frame with V and J, and every other rearrangement was called non-productive. CDR3 was defined by IMGT convention, running from the second conserved V-encoded cysteine to the conserved J-encoded phenylalanine. The earlier analysis of 587 of the donors excluded any sequence lacking an unambiguous match to a single V gene segment. An earlier analysis of fewer than 650 of the donors classified V segments as functional when productive rearrangements were above 56.7% and as segregating when the standard deviation between donors was above 5%. To diagnose cytomegalovirus status from the catalog of TCR beta chain sequences, a statistical classification framework was built. A later analysis assigned V and J genes by comparing TCR nucleotide sequences with IMGT/GENE-DB human TR gene sequences. Using the TCRdist pipeline, a later analysis assigned CDR3 sequences along with most-parsimonious VDJ recombination scenarios. In a later analysis, each TCR beta chain was defined by its CDR3 amino acid sequence together with its V-gene family, and reads lacking a unique V-gene family were excluded. A later analysis removed 550 to 700 highly shared, low-generation-probability nucleotide sequences to deal with suspected cross-contamination and a sequencing artifact. In a later analysis, a clonal expansion index was calculated for each public chain from normalized within-repertoire ranks of inferred template counts. In a later analysis, generation probabilities were computed using a VDJ recombination model fitted to out-of-frame rearrangements, and the results were checked against IGoR. In a later analysis, TCR-TCR, TCR-HLA and TCR-CMV co-occurrence was scored with hypergeometric tests, and a repertoire-size bias correction was applied to TCR pairs. A later analysis estimated false discovery rates by permuting HLA or CMV assignments 20 times. In a later analysis, co-occurring TCRs were grouped using DBSCAN, and TCRdist sequence similarity was added for clustering within HLA-allele-positive subsets. For co-occurrence clustering, repertoires with fewer than 30,000 or more than 120,000 public chains were excluded, along with a handful of repertoires with anomalous nucleotide sharing. The table was pulled from immuneACCESS by TCRdb, which kept in-frame rearrangements only. Such tables lose some clones; where checked, under half of the loss comes from unresolved V genes, and the rest has no known cause. The V and J calls and clone size were taken over from that table, and D and trimming were inferred from the DNA. This sample has approximately 140,000 clones in its table, and around 80% of those were observed once. Clones ranked in the top ten supply approximately 1.8% of the sample.

General findings and caveats noted by the study authors: Cytomegalovirus status was reported to be diagnosed by the classifier with high specificity and sensitivity in both the original and validation cohorts. Because counts were too low, seventeen rarely observed V segments, including chromosome 9 orphons, were left out of the earlier analysis of approximately 500 of the donors. It was suggested by the authors that the approach could potentially be generalized to other disease states and immunological phenotypes. In a later analysis, several top co-occurrence clusters were reported to appear linked to parvovirus B19, influenza, CMV and Epstein-Barr virus. A later analysis found that most CMV-associated TCR beta chains appeared HLA-restricted, with HLA associations seemingly driven largely by CMV exposure. Because some donors lacked HLA typing at each locus, the association tests relied only on the typed subset. In a later genetic analysis, a missense DCLRE1C variant was associated with V-gene and J-gene trimming of TCR beta chains, and the association was replicated in an independent cohort. Most TCR sequences were observed very rarely across donors, whereas some public TCRs were present in many individuals. A further reported finding was that TCR beta sequences accurately predicted the HLA-A and HLA-B alleles for most subjects in the first cohort. When HLA alleles, especially DR and DQ, strongly co-occurred, TCR associations were difficult to assign to individual alleles. In a later analysis, the rate of TCR association differed among HLA loci, with DRB1 alleles having the most associated TCRs and HLA-C alleles having the fewest. According to a later genetic analysis, donors in an Asian-associated ancestry cluster had fewer N-insertions in productive TCRs than the approximately 690-donor mean. Linkage disequilibrium might explain the correlated functional status among segregating V segments, but an unknown experimental factor could not be excluded. In vitro tests confirmed that a few of the cytomegalovirus-associated TCR beta chains recognize cytomegalovirus antigens. A later analysis found that HLA-associated TCR beta chains were more clonally expanded and had lower generation probabilities than equally common non-associated chains. A cluster of highly shared sequence variants was judged likely to be a technical artifact of the sequencing pipeline. This cohort had only TCR beta chains sequenced, and the lack of alpha or paired-chain data limited which features could be detected. In the study, around 150 TCR beta chains were listed as associated with cytomegalovirus. At a false discovery rate of 0.05, a later analysis linked roughly 17,000 TCR beta sequences to specific HLA alleles. In an earlier analysis of over 550 of the donors, most TCR beta V segments were observed in productive rearrangements about 87% or about 30% of the time, broadly matching IMGT annotations. Sequencing depth was assumed to be roughly uniform across donors in the presence/absence analyses, though that assumption may not hold. The only immune exposure information available for the cohort was CMV serostatus.

The cohort comprised some 730 healthy bone marrow donors. At the time of sampling, every cohort member was nominally healthy, though immune exposures that went unrecorded were likely present. The donor was CMV seronegative and belonged to the group of several hundred seronegative cohort members. A peripheral blood sample was collected from each donor, and TCR beta sequencing was performed on peripheral blood mononuclear cells. The Qiagen DNeasy Blood Extraction Kit was used to extract genomic DNA from the blood cell samples. This receptor was obtained from a woman aged 40 to 49 in good health and CMV-seronegative. Sequenced: PBMCs.

The sequenced DNA is TGTGCCAGCAGTTCTCATCCGGGACAGGGGAATTCACCCCTCCACTTT. Translated, it gives CASSSHPGQGNSPLHF. The V and J segments used are TRBV27 and TRBJ1-6; the junction holds 10 bases that match TRBD1. Via the germline V gene (reference sequence), CDR1 is MNHEY and CDR2 SMNVEV. After removal of 4 bases from V and 7 bases from J, the junction retains 7 bases not matched to a gene. Measured from the cysteine to the phenylalanine, the CDR3 is 16 residues long. The CDR3 DNA has 48 bases and is translated from base 1.